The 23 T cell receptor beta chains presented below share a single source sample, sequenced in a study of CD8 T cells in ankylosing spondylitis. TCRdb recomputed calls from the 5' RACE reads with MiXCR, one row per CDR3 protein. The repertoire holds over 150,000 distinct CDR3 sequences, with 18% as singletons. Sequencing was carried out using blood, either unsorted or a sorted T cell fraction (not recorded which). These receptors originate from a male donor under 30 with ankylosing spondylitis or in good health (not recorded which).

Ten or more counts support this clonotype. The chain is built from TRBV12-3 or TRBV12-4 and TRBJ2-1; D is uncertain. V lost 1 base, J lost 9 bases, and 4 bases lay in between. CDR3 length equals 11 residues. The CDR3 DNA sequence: TGTGCCAGCAGTTTAGGTCGTGAGCAGTTCTTC. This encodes CASSLGREQFF.

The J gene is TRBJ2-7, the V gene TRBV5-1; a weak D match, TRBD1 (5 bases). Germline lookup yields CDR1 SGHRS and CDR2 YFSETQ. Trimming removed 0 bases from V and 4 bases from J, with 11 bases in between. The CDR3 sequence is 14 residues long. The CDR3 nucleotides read TGCGCCAGCAGCTTGGTAGCAGGGTCGTACGAGCAGTACTTC. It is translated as CASSLVAGSYEQYF.

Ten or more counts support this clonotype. The CDR3 coding sequence is TGTGCCAGCAGCCCCGCGGGCCGACTAGCGGAAGAGACCCAGTACTTC. It translates to CASSPAGRLAEETQYF. This chain links TRBV28 with TRBJ2-5, with 9 nucleotides matching TRBD2. The germline V gene encodes CDR1 MDHEN and CDR2 SYDVKM. The CDR3 totals 16 residues. V lost 6 bases to trimming and J lost 3 bases; unmatched junction nucleotides: 11.

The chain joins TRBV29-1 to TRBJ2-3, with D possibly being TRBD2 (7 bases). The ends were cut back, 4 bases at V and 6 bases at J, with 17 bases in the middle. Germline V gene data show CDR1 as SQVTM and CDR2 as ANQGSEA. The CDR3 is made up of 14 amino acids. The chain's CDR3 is CSVVARGGMDTQYF. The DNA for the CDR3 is TGCAGCGTTGTGGCTAGGGGGGGAATGGATACGCAGTATTTT.

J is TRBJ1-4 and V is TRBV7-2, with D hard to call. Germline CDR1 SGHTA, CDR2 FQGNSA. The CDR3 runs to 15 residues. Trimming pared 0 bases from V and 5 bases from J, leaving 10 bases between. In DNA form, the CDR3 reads TGTGCCAGCAGCTTAGCTCCGACACCAAATGAAAAACTGTTTTTT. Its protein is CASSLAPTPNEKLFF.

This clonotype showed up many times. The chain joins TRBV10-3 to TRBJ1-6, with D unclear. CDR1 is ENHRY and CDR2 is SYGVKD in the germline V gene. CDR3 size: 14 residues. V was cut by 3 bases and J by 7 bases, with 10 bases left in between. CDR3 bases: TGTGCCATCAGTGAAGCTATAGGAAATTCACCCCTCCACTTT. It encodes CAISEAIGNSPLHF.

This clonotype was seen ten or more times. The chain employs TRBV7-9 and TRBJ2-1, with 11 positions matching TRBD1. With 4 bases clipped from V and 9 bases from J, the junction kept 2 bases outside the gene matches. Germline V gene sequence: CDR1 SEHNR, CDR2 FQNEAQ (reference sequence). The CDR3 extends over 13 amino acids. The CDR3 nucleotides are TGTGCCAGCAGCTGGACAGGGGGCAGTGAGCAGTTCTTC. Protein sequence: CASSWTGGSEQFF. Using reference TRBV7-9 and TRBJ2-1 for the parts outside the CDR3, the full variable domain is DTGVSQNPRHKITKRGQNVTFRCDPISEHNRLYWYRQTLGQGPEFLTYFQNEAQLEKSRLLSDRFSAERPKGSFSTLEIQRTEQGDSAMYLCASSWTGGSEQFFGPGTRLTVL.

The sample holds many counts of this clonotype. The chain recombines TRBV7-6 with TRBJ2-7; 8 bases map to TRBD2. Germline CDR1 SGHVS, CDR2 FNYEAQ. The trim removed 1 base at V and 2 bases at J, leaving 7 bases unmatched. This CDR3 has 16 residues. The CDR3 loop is CASSLERGGGTYEQYF. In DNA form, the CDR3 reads TGTGCCAGCAGCTTAGAACGGGGGGGGGGAACCTACGAGCAGTACTTC.

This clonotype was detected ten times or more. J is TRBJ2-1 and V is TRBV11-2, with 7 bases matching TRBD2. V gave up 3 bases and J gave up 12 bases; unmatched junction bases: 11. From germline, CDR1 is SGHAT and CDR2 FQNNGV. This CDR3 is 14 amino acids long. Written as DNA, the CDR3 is TGTGCCAGCAGCTTTCACCTTAGGTGGGAGGGGCAGTTCTTC. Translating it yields CASSFHLRWEGQFF.

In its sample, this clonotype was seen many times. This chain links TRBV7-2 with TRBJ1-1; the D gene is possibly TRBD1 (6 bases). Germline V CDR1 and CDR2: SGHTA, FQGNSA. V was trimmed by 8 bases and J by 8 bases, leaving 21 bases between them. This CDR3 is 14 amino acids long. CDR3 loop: CASSRQVGVFEAFF. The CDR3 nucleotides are TGTGCCAGCTCGAGACAGGTTGGGGTGTTCGAAGCTTTCTTT.

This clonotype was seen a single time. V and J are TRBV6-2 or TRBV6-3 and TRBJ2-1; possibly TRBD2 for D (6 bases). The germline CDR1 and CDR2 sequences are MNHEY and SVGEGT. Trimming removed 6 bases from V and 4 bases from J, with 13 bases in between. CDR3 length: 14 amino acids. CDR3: CASSPRDSYNEQFF. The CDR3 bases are TGTGCCAGCAGCCCCCGGGACTCTTACAATGAGCAGTTCTTC.

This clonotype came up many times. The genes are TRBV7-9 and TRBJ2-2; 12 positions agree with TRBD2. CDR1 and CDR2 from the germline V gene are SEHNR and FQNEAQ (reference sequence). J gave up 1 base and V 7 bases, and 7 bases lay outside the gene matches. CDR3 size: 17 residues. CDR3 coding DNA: TGTGCCAGCAATCTACTAGCGGGAGGCATGAACACCGGGGAGCTGTTTTTT. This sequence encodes CASNLLAGGMNTGELFF.

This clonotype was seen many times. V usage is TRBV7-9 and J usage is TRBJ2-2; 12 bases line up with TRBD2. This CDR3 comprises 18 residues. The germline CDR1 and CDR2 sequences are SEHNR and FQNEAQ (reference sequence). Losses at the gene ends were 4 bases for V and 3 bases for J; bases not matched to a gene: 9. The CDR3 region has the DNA TGTGCCAGCAGCTCAGCGGGACTAGCGGGCCGGCACACCGGGGAGCTGTTTTTT. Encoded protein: CASSSAGLAGRHTGELFF.

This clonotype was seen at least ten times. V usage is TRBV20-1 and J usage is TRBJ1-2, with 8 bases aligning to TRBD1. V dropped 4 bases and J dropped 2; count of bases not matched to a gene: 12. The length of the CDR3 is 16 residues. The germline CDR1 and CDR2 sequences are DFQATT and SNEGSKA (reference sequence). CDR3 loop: CSANPLGQGGNYGYTF. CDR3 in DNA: TGCAGTGCTAACCCCCTAGGACAGGGAGGGAACTATGGCTACACCTTC.

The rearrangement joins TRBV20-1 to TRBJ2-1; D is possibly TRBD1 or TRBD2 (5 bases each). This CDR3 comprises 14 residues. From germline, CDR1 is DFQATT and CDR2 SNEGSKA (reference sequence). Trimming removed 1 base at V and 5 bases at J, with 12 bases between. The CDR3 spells CSARVPRGHNEQFF. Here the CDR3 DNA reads TGCAGTGCTAGAGTACCTAGGGGACACAATGAGCAGTTCTTC.

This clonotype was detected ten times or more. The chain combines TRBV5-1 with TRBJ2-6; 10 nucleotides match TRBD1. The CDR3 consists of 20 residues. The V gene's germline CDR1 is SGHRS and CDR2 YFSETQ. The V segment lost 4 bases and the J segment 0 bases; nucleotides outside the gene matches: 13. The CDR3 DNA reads TGCGCCAGCAGCCACCAGAACGGGACAGGGGTACTCTCTGGGGCCAACGTCCTGACTTTC. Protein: CASSHQNGTGVLSGANVLTF.

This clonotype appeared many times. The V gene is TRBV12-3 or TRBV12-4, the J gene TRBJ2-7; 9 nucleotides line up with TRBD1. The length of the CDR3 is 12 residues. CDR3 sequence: CASRGTGTPLGV. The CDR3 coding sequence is TGTGCCAGCAGGGGGACAGGGACCCCTTTAGGCGTC.

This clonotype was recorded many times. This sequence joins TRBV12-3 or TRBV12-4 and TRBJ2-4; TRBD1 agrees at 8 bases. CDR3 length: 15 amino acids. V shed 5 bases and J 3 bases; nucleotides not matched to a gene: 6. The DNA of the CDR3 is TGTGCCAGCAGTCCAGGGGGCTATGGCAAAAACATTCAGTACTTC. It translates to CASSPGGYGKNIQYF.

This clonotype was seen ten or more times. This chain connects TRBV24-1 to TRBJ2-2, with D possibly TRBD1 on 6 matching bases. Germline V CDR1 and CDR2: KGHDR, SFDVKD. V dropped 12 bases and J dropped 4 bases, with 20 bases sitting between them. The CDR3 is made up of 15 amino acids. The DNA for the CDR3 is TGTGCCGCAAAAACAGGGAAAGGGTCCACCGGGGAGCTGTTTTTT. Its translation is CAAKTGKGSTGELFF.

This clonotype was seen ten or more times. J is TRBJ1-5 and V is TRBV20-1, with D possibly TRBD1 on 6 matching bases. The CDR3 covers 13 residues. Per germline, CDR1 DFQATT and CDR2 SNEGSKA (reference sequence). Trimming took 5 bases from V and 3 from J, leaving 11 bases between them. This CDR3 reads CSACGGNNQPQHF. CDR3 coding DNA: TGCAGTGCTTGTGGGGGCAACAATCAGCCCCAGCATTTT.

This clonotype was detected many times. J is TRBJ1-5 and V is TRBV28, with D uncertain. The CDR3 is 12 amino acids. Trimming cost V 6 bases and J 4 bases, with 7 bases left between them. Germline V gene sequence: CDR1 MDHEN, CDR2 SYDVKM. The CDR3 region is CASRIHNQPQHF. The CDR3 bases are TGTGCCAGCAGAATTCATAATCAGCCCCAGCATTTT.

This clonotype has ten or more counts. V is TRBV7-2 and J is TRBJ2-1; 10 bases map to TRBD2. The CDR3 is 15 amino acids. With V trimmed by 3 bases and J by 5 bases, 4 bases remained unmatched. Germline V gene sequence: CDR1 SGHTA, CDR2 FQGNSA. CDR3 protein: CASSFSGRYDNEQFF. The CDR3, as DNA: TGTGCCAGCAGCTTTAGCGGGAGGTACGACAATGAGCAGTTCTTC. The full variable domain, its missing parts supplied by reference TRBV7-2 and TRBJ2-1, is GAGVSQSPSNKVTEKGKDVELRCDPISGHTALYWYRQSLGQGLEFLIYFQGNSAPDKSGLPSDRFSAERTGGSVSTLTIQRTQQEDSAVYLCASSFSGRYDNEQFFGPGTRLTVL.

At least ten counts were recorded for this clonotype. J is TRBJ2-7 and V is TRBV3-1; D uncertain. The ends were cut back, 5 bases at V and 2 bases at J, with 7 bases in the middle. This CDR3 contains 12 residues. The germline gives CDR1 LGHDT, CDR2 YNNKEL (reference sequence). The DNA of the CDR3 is TGTGCCAGCAGCGCACTGGCCTACGAGCAGTACTTC. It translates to CASSALAYEQYF.